The 17 T cell receptor beta chains below were found in one sample sequenced in a study of blood T cells in healthy people across ages. Alongside a J-beta primer mix, a sample-barcoded 5' primer served in a second PCR lasting roughly 6 to 11 cycles. TCRdb independently ran MiXCR on the 5' RACE reads; one entry per CDR3 protein. The table has about 1,400,000 distinct CDR3 sequences, around two fifths seen once. Sequencing was performed on blood. The receptors here all came from a woman under 30 in good health.

This clonotype was seen only a few times. This rearrangement joins TRBV11-2 to TRBJ2-5, with 8 bases that match TRBD1. This CDR3 region has 16 residues. Germline V gene lookup returns CDR1 SGHAT and CDR2 FQNNGV. Trimming cost V 5 bases and J 5 bases; bases outside gene matches: 13. The CDR3 DNA reads TGTGCCAGCAGCGAATCGGGGCAGGGGGCTTGGGAGACCCAGTACTTC. Protein: CASSESGQGAWETQYF.

The chain uses TRBV30 and TRBJ1-2; no clear D gene. V lost 4 bases and J 8 bases, leaving 8 bases between the germline ends. Germline V lookup: CDR1 GTSNPN, CDR2 SVGIG (reference sequence). The CDR3 contains 10 residues. The CDR3 reads CAWNKDGYTF. In nucleotides, the CDR3 is TGTGCCTGGAACAAGGACGGCTACACCTTC.

The V and J genes are TRBV3-1 and TRBJ2-5; no firm D call. Looked up from germline, CDR1 is LGHDT and CDR2 is YNNKEL (reference sequence). The CDR3 totals 16 residues. Trimming removed 0 bases from V and 5 bases from J, with 16 bases in between. The CDR3 protein is CASSQEGGRVGETQYF. Written as DNA, the CDR3 is TGTGCCAGCAGCCAAGAAGGTGGTCGGGTGGGGGAGACCCAGTACTTC.

Remarks on this clonotype: Its ends do not fully match the called genes, so a read error is possible. The J gene is TRBJ2-1, the V gene TRBV20-1; D may match TRBD1 or TRBD2 (5 bases each). The CDR3 spans 16 residues. Germline values: CDR1 DFQATT, CDR2 SNEGSKA (reference sequence). CDR3 coding DNA: TGCAGTGCTAACCCCCTAGGGGAGAGCCGGTACAATGGGCAGTTCTTC. Its translation is CSANPLGESRYNGQFF.

The CDR3 sequence: CASRKGRRLDTQYF. CDR3 coding DNA: TGTGCCAGCAGAAAGGGACGTCGCTTGGATACGCAGTATTTT. V and J are TRBV6-5 and TRBJ2-3; D assignment may be TRBD1 or TRBD2 (5 bases each). Trimming left V 6 bases short and J 6 bases short, with 16 bases between. This CDR3 spans 14 amino acids. Germline V gene lookup returns CDR1 MNHEY and CDR2 SVGAGI.

Remarks on this clonotype: Germline and junction disagree at one end, which may indicate a read error. The chain recombines TRBV12-3 or TRBV12-4 with TRBJ2-3; D unresolved. This CDR3 comprises 13 residues. In nucleotides, the CDR3 is TGTGCCGGCAGTTATGGGTCCTCTTATACGCAGTATTTT. Encoded protein: CAGSYGSSYTQYF.

This clonotype occurred many times. This chain connects TRBV7-2 to TRBJ2-7; TRBD2 agrees at 11 bases. The J segment lost 4 bases and the V segment lost 5 bases, leaving 7 bases of the junction unmatched. The CDR3 extends over 15 amino acids. Per the germline V gene, CDR1 is SGHTA and CDR2 is FQGNSA. This CDR3 reads CASSLPSGGKYEQYF. The CDR3 DNA reads as TGTGCCAGCAGCCTCCCTAGCGGGGGGAAATACGAGCAGTACTTC.

There are a few counts of this clonotype. The genes are TRBV5-1 and TRBJ2-3; D might be TRBD2 (6 bases). There are 13 residues in the CDR3. V gave up 7 bases and J gave up 4 bases, with 13 bases separating them. Germline CDR1 is SGHRS and CDR2 is YFSETQ. The CDR3 loop is CASRRLVSDTQYF. CDR3 DNA sequence: TGCGCCAGCCGTCGACTAGTCTCAGATACGCAGTATTTT. Supplemented by reference TRBV5-1 and TRBJ2-3, the full variable domain reads KAGVTQTPRYLIKTRGQQVTLSCSPISGHRSVSWYQQTPGQGLQFLFEYFSETQRNKGNFPGRFSGRQFSNSRSEMNVSTLELGDSALYLCASRRLVSDTQYFGPGTRLTVL.

The rearrangement uses TRBV3-1 and TRBJ2-7, with TRBD1 matching over 7 bases. The CDR3 is 15 amino acids. Germline CDR1 reads LGHDT; CDR2 reads YNNKEL (reference sequence). Trimming at V came to 5 bases and at J to 0 bases, leaving 7 bases not matched to a gene. The CDR3 DNA sequence: TGTGCCAGCAGCTTCGCCGGGACAGACTCCTACGAGCAGTACTTC. Protein sequence: CASSFAGTDSYEQYF.

The chain is built from TRBV4-2 and TRBJ1-5; D is unclear. Trimming left V 0 bases short and J 1 base short, with 13 bases between. In germline, CDR1 is LGHNA, CDR2 YNFKEQ. The CDR3 has 17 amino acids. The CDR3 DNA reads TGTGCCAGCAGCCAAGATCTTTATGCGGTGAGCAATCAGCCCCAGCATTTT. Translated, it gives CASSQDLYAVSNQPQHF.

The chain uses TRBV20-1 and TRBJ2-3, with TRBD2 identical over 10 bases. CDR1 is DFQATT, CDR2 SNEGSKA, per germline (reference sequence). J lost 5 bases, V lost 5 bases, and 16 bases had no gene match. The CDR3 has 17 residues. CDR3 in amino acids: CSAEVSSGGVLGDTQYF. CDR3 DNA sequence: TGCAGTGCTGAAGTTTCTAGCGGGGGAGTATTGGGAGATACGCAGTATTTT.

This clonotype has a single count. The chain combines TRBV20-1 with TRBJ2-7; either TRBD1 or TRBD2 may supply D (6 bases each). The V end was cut by 3 bases, the J end by 4 bases, with 10 bases between. The CDR3 totals 12 residues. From germline, CDR1 is DFQATT and CDR2 SNEGSKA (reference sequence). As DNA, the CDR3 is TGCAGTGCTAGGGGGGGCAAGTACGAGCAGTACTTC. Translating it yields CSARGGKYEQYF.

This clonotype was picked up a small number of times. The chain carries TRBV3-1 and TRBJ2-3; 9 positions agree with TRBD2. The CDR3 runs 15 residues. Germline V CDR1 and CDR2: LGHDT, YNNKEL (reference sequence). Germline trimming cut 2 bases from V and 1 base from J; bases unmatched to any gene: 1. The CDR3 nucleotides read TGTGCCAGCAGCCAACCTAGCGGGGGCACAGATACGCAGTATTTT. It is translated as CASSQPSGGTDTQYF.

This clonotype was counted at least ten times. The CDR3 nucleotides are TGTGCCAGCAGTTTCGGGGGGGGGCCCACTAGCACAGATACGCAGTATTTT. Translation gives CASSFGGGPTSTDTQYF. The chain recombines TRBV28 with TRBJ2-3; TRBD2 matches 8 bases. V trimming: 3 bases; J trimming: 0 bases; junction bases outside the gene matches: 8. Looked up from germline, CDR1 is MDHEN and CDR2 is SYDVKM. The CDR3 covers 17 residues. The variable domain in full, completed from reference TRBV28 and TRBJ2-3, reads DVKVTQSSRYLVKRTGEKVFLECVQDMDHENMFWYRQDPGLGLRLIYFSYDVKMKEKGDIPEGYSVSREKKERFSLILESASTNQTSMYLCASSFGGGPTSTDTQYFGPGTRLTVL.

In its sample, this clonotype was seen a few times. The chain employs TRBV12-3 or TRBV12-4 and TRBJ2-3; TRBD2 is a possible D gene (5 bases). Trimming pared 5 bases from V and 2 bases from J, leaving 11 bases between. CDR3 length: 14 residues. CDR3: CASSIGRITDTQYF. DNA for the CDR3: TGTGCCAGCAGTATAGGGAGAATCACAGATACGCAGTATTTT.

This clonotype has a handful of counts. This chain links TRBV6-4 with TRBJ2-1; 10 bases align to TRBD1. The J segment lost 12 bases and the V segment lost 5 bases, leaving 13 bases of the junction unmatched. CDR3 length: 15 amino acids. Per the germline V gene, CDR1 is MRHNA and CDR2 is SNTAGT. In DNA, the CDR3 is TGTGCCAGCAGTCCGGGACAGGGGAACTCGGGCGGGCAGTTCTTC. Amino acid sequence: CASSPGQGNSGGQFF.

The V and J genes are TRBV7-9 and TRBJ2-5, with D unclear. The CDR3 totals 14 residues. The V gene's germline CDR1 is SEHNR and CDR2 FQNEAQ (reference sequence). V was clipped by 2 bases and J by 4 bases, with 11 bases between them. CDR3 nucleotides: TGTGCCAGCAGCTTAACAGCGAAACCAGAGACCCAGTACTTC. This encodes CASSLTAKPETQYF.